The rows below give T cell receptor beta chains drawn from one sample of a study of PD-1 blockade in classical Hodgkin lymphoma. The table came from immunoSEQ multiplex PCR; TCRdb's copy has only in-frame clones and leaves some out. The data show some 21,000 clones, 60% to 75% seen once. This sample comprised peripheral blood mononuclear cells (PBMCs), obtained before the fourth cycle of nivolumab. All receptors come from a human donor with classical Hodgkin lymphoma. Each CDR3 is given with its conserved first and last residue. Each record gives: D gene, V gene, J gene, clone size, CDR3 protein, CDR3 DNA. A D gene is named only where the DNA matches it firmly. Not every row has a clone size; where given, it reads once, few, many or a size class.

D: .; V: TRBV10-3; J: TRBJ2-2; size: .; CDR3: CVISDSGELFF; DNA: TGTGTCATCAGTGACTCCGGGGAGCTGTTTTTT
D: .; V: TRBV9; J: TRBJ2-5; size: .; CDR3: CASSVAGGETQYF; DNA: TGTGCCAGCAGCGTAGCAGGGGGGGAGACCCAGTACTTC
D: .; V: TRBV5-1; J: TRBJ1-6; size: .; CDR3: CASSLRSDTGGSPLHF; DNA: TGCGCCAGCAGCTTGCGATCCGATACGGGAGGTTCACCCCTCCACTTT
D: .; V: TRBV28; J: TRBJ2-4; size: few; CDR3: CASSFSAKNIQYF; DNA: TGTGCCAGCAGTTTTAGCGCCAAAAACATTCAGTACTTC
D: .; V: TRBV7-3; J: TRBJ1-1; size: medium-sized; CDR3: CASSLDRNTEAFF; DNA: TGTGCCAGCAGCTTGGACAGGAACACTGAAGCTTTCTTT
D: TRBD1; V: TRBV11-1; J: TRBJ2-1; size: few; CDR3: CASSHRGYEQFF; DNA: TGTGCCAGCAGCCACAGGGGTTATGAGCAGTTCTTC
D: .; V: TRBV5-4; J: TRBJ2-1; size: .; CDR3: CASSTDSQPPPLFF; DNA: TGTGCCAGCAGCACCGACAGCCAGCCCCCTCCGCTGTTCTTC
D: .; V: TRBV2; J: TRBJ1-2; size: .; CDR3: CASSEPGDRVVGYTF; DNA: TGTGCCAGCAGTGAACCTGGAGACAGAGTCGTTGGCTACACCTTC
D: .; V: TRBV6-6; J: TRBJ1-1; size: few; CDR3: CASKVPAEAFF; DNA: TGTGCCAGCAAAGTCCCCGCTGAAGCTTTCTTT
D: TRBD2; V: TRBV19; J: TRBJ2-1; size: .; CDR3: CASRRTSGRNEQFF; DNA: TGTGCCAGTCGCCGGACTAGCGGGAGAAATGAGCAGTTCTTC
D: .; V: TRBV30; J: TRBJ1-4; size: .; CDR3: CAWSPGLGFDTANTF; DNA: TGTGCCTGGAGTCCCGGTTTGGGATTTGACACTGCTAACACCTTT
D: .; V: TRBV7-2; J: TRBJ2-7; size: .; CDR3: CASSTTFSSYEQYF; DNA: TGTGCCAGCAGCACAACCTTCAGCTCCTACGAGCAGTACTTC
D: .; V: TRBV10-3; J: TRBJ2-1; size: .; CDR3: CAIRGDKFEQFF; DNA: TGTGCCATCAGGGGTGACAAGTTCGAGCAGTTCTTC